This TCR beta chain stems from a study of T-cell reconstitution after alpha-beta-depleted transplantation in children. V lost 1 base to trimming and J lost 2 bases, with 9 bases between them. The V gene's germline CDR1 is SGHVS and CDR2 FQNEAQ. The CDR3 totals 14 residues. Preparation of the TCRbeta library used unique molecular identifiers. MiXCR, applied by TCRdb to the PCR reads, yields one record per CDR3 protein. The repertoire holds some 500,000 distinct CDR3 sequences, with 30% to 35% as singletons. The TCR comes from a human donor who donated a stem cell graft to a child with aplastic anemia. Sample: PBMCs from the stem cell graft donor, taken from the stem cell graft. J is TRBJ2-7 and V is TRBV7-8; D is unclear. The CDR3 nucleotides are TGTGCCAGCAGCTTAGTCGCCGAGACCTACGAGCAGTACTTC. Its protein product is CASSLVAETYEQYF.